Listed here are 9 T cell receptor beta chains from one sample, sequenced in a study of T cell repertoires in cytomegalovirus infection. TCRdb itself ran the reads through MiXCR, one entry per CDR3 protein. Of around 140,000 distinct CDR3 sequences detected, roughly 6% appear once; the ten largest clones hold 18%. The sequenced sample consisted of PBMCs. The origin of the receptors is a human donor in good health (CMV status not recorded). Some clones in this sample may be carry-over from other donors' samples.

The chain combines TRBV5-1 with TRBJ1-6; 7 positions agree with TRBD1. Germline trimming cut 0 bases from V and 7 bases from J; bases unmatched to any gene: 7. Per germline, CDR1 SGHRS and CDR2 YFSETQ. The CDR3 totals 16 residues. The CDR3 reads CASSLEGRGRNSPLHF. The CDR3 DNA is TGCGCCAGCAGCTTGGAGGGCAGGGGGAGGAATTCACCCCTCCACTTT.

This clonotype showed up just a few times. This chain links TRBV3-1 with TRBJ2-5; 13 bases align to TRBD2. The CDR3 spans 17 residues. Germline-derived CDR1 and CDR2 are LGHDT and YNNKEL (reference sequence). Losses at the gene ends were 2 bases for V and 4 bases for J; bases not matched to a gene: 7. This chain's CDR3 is CASSQIRLAGGVETQYF. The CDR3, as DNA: TGTGCCAGCAGCCAAATTAGACTAGCGGGGGGCGTAGAGACCCAGTACTTC.

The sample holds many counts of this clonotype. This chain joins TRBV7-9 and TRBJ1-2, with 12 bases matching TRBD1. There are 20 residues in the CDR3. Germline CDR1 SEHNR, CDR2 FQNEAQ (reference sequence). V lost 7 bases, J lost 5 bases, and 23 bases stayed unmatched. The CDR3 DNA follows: TGTGCCAGCACCGGGGCAGGGGGACAGGGGGCGAACCGCCTGAAGTATGGCTACACCTTC. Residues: CASTGAGGQGANRLKYGYTF.

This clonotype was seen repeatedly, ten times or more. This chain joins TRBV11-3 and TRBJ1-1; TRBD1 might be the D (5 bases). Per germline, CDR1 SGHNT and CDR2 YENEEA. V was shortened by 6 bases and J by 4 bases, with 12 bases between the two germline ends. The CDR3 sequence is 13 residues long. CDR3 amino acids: CASSLDTGTEAFF. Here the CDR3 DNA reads TGTGCCAGCAGTCTGGATACAGGCACTGAAGCTTTCTTT.

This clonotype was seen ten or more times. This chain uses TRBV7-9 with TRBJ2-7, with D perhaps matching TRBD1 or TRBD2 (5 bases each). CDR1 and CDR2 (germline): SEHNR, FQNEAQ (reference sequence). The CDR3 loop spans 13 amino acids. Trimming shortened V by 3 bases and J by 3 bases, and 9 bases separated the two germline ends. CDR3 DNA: TGTGCCAGCAGCTTCGGGGACGGCTACGAGCAGTACTTC. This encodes CASSFGDGYEQYF.

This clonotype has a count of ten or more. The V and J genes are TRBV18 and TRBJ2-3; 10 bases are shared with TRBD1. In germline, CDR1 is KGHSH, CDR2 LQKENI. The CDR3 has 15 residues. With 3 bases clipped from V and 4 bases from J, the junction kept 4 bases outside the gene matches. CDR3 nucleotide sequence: TGTGCCAGCTCACCGGGACAGGGGATCTCAGATACGCAGTATTTT. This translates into CASSPGQGISDTQYF.

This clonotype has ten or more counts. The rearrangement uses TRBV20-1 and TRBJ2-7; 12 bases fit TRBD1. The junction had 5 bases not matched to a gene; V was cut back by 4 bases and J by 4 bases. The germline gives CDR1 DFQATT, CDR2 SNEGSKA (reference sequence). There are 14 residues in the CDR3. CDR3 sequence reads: CSATPGQGAYEQYF. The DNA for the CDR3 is TGCAGTGCTACTCCGGGACAGGGGGCTTACGAGCAGTACTTC.

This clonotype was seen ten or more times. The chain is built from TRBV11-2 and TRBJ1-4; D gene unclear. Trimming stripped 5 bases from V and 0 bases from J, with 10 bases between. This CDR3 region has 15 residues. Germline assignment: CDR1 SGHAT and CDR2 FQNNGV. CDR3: CASSISYPTNEKLFF. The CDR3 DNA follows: TGTGCCAGCAGCATTAGCTACCCAACTAATGAAAAACTGTTTTTT.

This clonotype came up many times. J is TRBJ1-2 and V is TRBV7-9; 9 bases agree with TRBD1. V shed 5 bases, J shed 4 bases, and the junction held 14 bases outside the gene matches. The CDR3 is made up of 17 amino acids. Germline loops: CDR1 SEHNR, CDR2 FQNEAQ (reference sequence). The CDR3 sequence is CASSEFTGTGQSYGYTF. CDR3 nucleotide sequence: TGTGCCAGCAGCGAATTCACCGGGACAGGGCAGTCCTATGGCTACACCTTC.